This entry lists 27 T cell receptor beta chains sequenced from one sample in a study of CD8+CD57+ T cells in acquired aplastic anemia. Investigators profiled TCR beta VDJ and CDR3 from genomic DNA template. Each CDR3 protein gets one entry after TCRdb re-called the reads with MiXCR. The table includes 220,000 or so distinct CDR3 sequences, less than 75% detected once. CD8+CD57+ cell expansion had been shown by flow cytometry in patients chosen for sequencing. Sequencing was performed on sorted CD4+, CD8+, or CD8+CD57+ T cells (not recorded which) from PBMCs. All receptors derive from a human donor with aplastic anemia.

This clonotype was seen more than once but under ten times. This chain links TRBV15 with TRBJ1-1, with 12 bases that match TRBD1. Trimming took 2 bases from V and 11 from J; bases not matched to a gene: 15. This CDR3 is built from 17 residues. Germline V gene sequence: CDR1 LNHNV, CDR2 YYDKDF (reference sequence). The CDR3 loop is CATSRPFPGQGALGAFF. The CDR3, as DNA: TGTGCCACCAGCAGACCATTTCCGGGACAGGGGGCTCTCGGGGCTTTCTTT.

This clonotype appeared a single time. V usage is TRBV20-1 and J usage is TRBJ2-5; D might be TRBD1 (6 bases). Germline values: CDR1 DFQATT, CDR2 SNEGSKA (reference sequence). V lost 8 bases to trimming and J lost 2 bases, with 12 bases between them. The CDR3 is 12 amino acids. The CDR3 sequence is CSLKQGQETQYF. As DNA, the CDR3 is TGCAGTCTTAAACAGGGACAAGAGACCCAGTACTTC.

V gene TRBV6-2 or TRBV6-3 combines with J gene TRBJ1-5; D is ambiguous. From germline, CDR1 is MNHEY and CDR2 SVGEGT. The CDR3 has 13 amino acids. Trimming stripped 6 bases from V and 0 bases from J, with 6 bases between. Here the CDR3 reads CASSSNSNQPQHF. The CDR3 DNA sequence: TGTGCCAGCAGCAGTAATAGCAATCAGCCCCAGCATTTT.

The chain links TRBV11-1 to TRBJ2-7; D may be TRBD2 (6 bases). This CDR3 has 16 amino acids. Germline values: CDR1 SGHAT, CDR2 FQDESV (reference sequence). V was trimmed by 2 bases and J by 0 bases, leaving 14 bases between them. CDR3 DNA: TGTGCCAGCAGCTTAAGTACGGCGGGGCGCTCCTACGAGCAGTACTTC. Its translation is CASSLSTAGRSYEQYF.

J is TRBJ2-2 and V is TRBV29-1; 10 nucleotides align to TRBD2. V lost 4 bases and J lost 3; bases outside the gene matches: 8. Per germline, CDR1 SQVTM and CDR2 ANQGSEA. This CDR3 contains 16 residues. CDR3 region: CSVGIELAGDTGELFF. The CDR3 DNA reads TGCAGCGTTGGGATCGAGCTAGCGGGAGACACCGGGGAGCTGTTTTTT.

The table lists this clonotype with a few counts. The chain uses TRBV12-3 or TRBV12-4 and TRBJ2-7; D is ambiguous. The V gene lost 6 bases and the J gene lost 6 bases, with 12 bases spanning the gap. The CDR3 runs 12 residues. CDR3 DNA sequence: TGTGCCAGCAGCGTTAATGGGCGCGAGCAGTACTTC. It specifies CASSVNGREQYF.

Only one count was recorded for this clonotype. The missing conserved phenylalanine or tryptophan at the end of this CDR3 makes a read error likely. The chain is built from TRBV19 and TRBJ2-4; D might be TRBD1 or TRBD2, each matching 5 bases. CDR3 size: 13 residues. Deletions cut 4 bases from V and 7 bases from J, with 11 bases between. CDR1 LNHDA and CDR2 SQIVND come from the germline V gene (reference sequence). The CDR3 sequence is CASSTGTRNIQYL. DNA of the CDR3: TGTGCCAGTAGTACCGGGACCCGCAACATTCAGTACCTC.

The genes are TRBV7-9 and TRBJ1-5; possibly TRBD1 for D (5 bases). This CDR3 is 14 amino acids long. V was cut by 3 bases and J by 7 bases, with 13 bases left in between. The germline V gene encodes CDR1 SEHNR and CDR2 FQNEAQ (reference sequence). CDR3 amino acids: CASSLGGHGQPQHF. The CDR3 coding sequence is TGTGCCAGCAGCTTGGGGGGTCATGGGCAGCCCCAGCATTTT.

The chain uses TRBV7-8 and TRBJ2-1, with 10 positions matching TRBD2. V trimming: 0 bases; J trimming: 4 bases; junction bases outside the gene matches: 9. The germline V gene has CDR1 SGHVS and CDR2 FQNEAQ. The CDR3 sequence is 18 residues long. The CDR3 reads CASSLAMKAGGPYNEQFF. The CDR3 DNA is TGTGCCAGCAGCTTAGCCATGAAAGCGGGAGGGCCTTACAATGAGCAGTTCTTC.

J is TRBJ2-1 and V is TRBV29-1, with D hard to call. V was clipped by 6 bases and J by 4 bases, with 13 bases between them. The germline gives CDR1 SQVTM, CDR2 ANQGSEA. This CDR3 region has 13 residues. CDR3 nucleotide sequence: TGCAGCGTCGACCCTCGAGCTTACAATGAGCAGTTCTTC. It translates to CSVDPRAYNEQFF.

V gene TRBV29-1 combines with J gene TRBJ1-1; 9 nucleotides agree with TRBD1. Germline lookup yields CDR1 SQVTM and CDR2 ANQGSEA. After removal of 3 bases from V and 6 bases from J, the junction contained 5 bases not matched to a gene. The CDR3 runs 13 residues. In DNA, the CDR3 is TGCAGCGTTGACCCCAGACAGGGGGCTGAAGCTTTCTTT. Amino acid sequence: CSVDPRQGAEAFF.

V gene TRBV29-1 combines with J gene TRBJ2-3, with no clear D. The CDR3 totals 16 residues. CDR1 and CDR2 (germline): SQVTM, ANQGSEA. V lost 7 bases to trimming and J lost 2 bases, with 22 bases between them. The CDR3 region has the DNA TGCAGCGCCTATGAGCCCCTCTATGACAACACAGATACGCAGTATTTT. This gives the protein CSAYEPLYDNTDTQYF.

The V and J genes are TRBV2 and TRBJ1-2; maybe TRBD1 (5 bases). The V gene's germline CDR1 is SNHLY and CDR2 FYNNEI. Trimming pared 1 base from V and 12 bases from J, leaving 18 bases between. The CDR3 is 14 residues long. DNA of the CDR3: TGTGCCAGCAGTGAAGGAGGCCGGGACCCGGTCGACACCTTC. Its translation is CASSEGGRDPVDTF.

The rearrangement links TRBV15 to TRBJ1-4; D is undetermined. The CDR3 has 15 amino acids. Germline V lookup: CDR1 LNHNV, CDR2 YYDKDF (reference sequence). V was pared by 4 bases and J by 1 base, with 10 bases between. CDR3 sequence (DNA): TGTGCCACCAGCAAACCCAGCTTAACTAATGAAAAACTGTTTTTT. It is translated as CATSKPSLTNEKLFF.

This clonotype occurred many times. The chain uses TRBV6-1 and TRBJ2-7; TRBD1 matches at 7 bases. The CDR3 extends over 15 amino acids. Germline V gives CDR1 MNHNS, CDR2 SASEGT. V lost 2 bases to trimming and J lost 3 bases; unmatched junction nucleotides: 7. DNA of the CDR3: TGTGCCAGCAGTGAAAAGGCAGGGGGTAGCTACGAGCAGTACTTC. It encodes CASSEKAGGSYEQYF.

The chain has TRBV7-3 and TRBJ2-1; 13 bases align to TRBD2. The CDR3 has 19 amino acids. The germline V gene encodes CDR1 SGHTA and CDR2 FQGTGA. The J segment lost 1 base and the V segment lost 3 bases, leaving 9 bases of the junction unmatched. In DNA, the CDR3 is TGTGCCAGCAGCTTGTCGGGACTAGCGGGACTAGATTCCTACAATGAGCAGTTCTTC. Translated: CASSLSGLAGLDSYNEQFF. Together with reference TRBV7-3 and TRBJ2-1, the CDR3 gives the full variable domain: GAGVSQTPSNKVTEKGKYVELRCDPISGHTALYWYRQSLGQGPEFLIYFQGTGAADDSGLPNDRFFAVRPEGSVSTLKIQRTERGDSAVYLCASSLSGLAGLDSYNEQFFGPGTRLTVL.

About this clonotype: Sequence at one end of the junction differs from germline and may be a read error. The chain has TRBV7-2 and TRBJ1-4; D is uncertain. There are 13 residues in the CDR3. Germline assignment: CDR1 SGHTA and CDR2 FQGNSA. CDR3 loop: CASSLAPGEKLFF. The CDR3 region has the DNA TGTGCCAGCAGCCTAGCCCCGGGGGAAAAACTGTTTTTT.

The gene calls are TRBV11-2 and TRBJ1-4; D remains ambiguous. Per germline, CDR1 SGHAT and CDR2 FQNNGV. Trimming took 2 bases from V and 10 from J, leaving 20 bases between them. The CDR3 length is 16 residues. DNA of the CDR3: TGTGCCAGCAGCTTAACGGACGCCTTGTATCAAGGAAAACTGTTTTTT. Residues: CASSLTDALYQGKLFF.

This clonotype has just a few counts. The chain combines TRBV7-8 with TRBJ1-1; 7 bases are a match to TRBD1. CDR3 length equals 12 residues. In germline, CDR1 is SGHVS, CDR2 FQNEAQ. V trimming: 3 bases; J trimming: 9 bases; junction bases outside the gene matches: 4. The CDR3 coding sequence is TGTGCCAGCAGCTTTGGGACAGACAAAGCTTTCTTT. As protein: CASSFGTDKAFF. Variable domain in full (rest from reference TRBV7-8 and TRBJ1-1): GAGVSQSPRYKVAKRGQDVALRCDPISGHVSLFWYQQALGQGPEFLTYFQNEAQLDKSGLPSDRFFAERPEGSVSTLKIQRTQQEDSAVYLCASSFGTDKAFFGQGTRLTVV.

The chain employs TRBV7-8 and TRBJ1-2; TRBD1 matches 7 bases. Trimming took 5 bases from V and 4 from J; bases not matched to a gene: 10. The V gene's germline CDR1 is SGHVS and CDR2 FQNEAQ. CDR3 length: 15 residues. This CDR3 reads CASSARDSSFYGYTF. DNA of the CDR3: TGTGCCAGCAGCGCACGGGACAGTTCCTTCTATGGCTACACCTTC.

On this clonotype: A much more abundant neighbour one base away suggests this may be a read error. The chain is built from TRBV7-9 and TRBJ2-2; either TRBD1 or TRBD2 may fit D (5 bases each). The CDR3 sequence is 15 residues long. Germline V gene sequence: CDR1 SEHNR, CDR2 FQNEAQ (reference sequence). V was clipped by 3 bases and J by 3 bases, with 11 bases between them. Written as DNA, the CDR3 is TGTGCCAGCAGCTTGGGGGTGTCGGACACCGGGGAGCTGTTTTTT. It specifies CASSLGVSDTGELFF.

This chain links TRBV10-3 with TRBJ2-5, with 8 nucleotides matching TRBD1. CDR1 is ENHRY, CDR2 SYGVKD, per germline. The junction had 3 bases not matched to a gene; V was cut back by 3 bases and J by 3 bases. The CDR3 contains 14 residues. CDR3: CAISEGQGKETQYF. The DNA of the CDR3 is TGTGCCATCAGTGAAGGACAGGGTAAAGAGACCCAGTACTTC.

The V gene is TRBV10-2, the J gene TRBJ2-7, with 10 nucleotides matching TRBD1. Per germline, CDR1 WSHSY and CDR2 SAAADI. The V gene end was trimmed by 7 bases and the J gene end by 7 bases; junction bases not matched to a gene: 7. The CDR3 contains 13 residues. CDR3 sequence: CASTGTGDGEQYF. Here the CDR3 DNA reads TGCGCCAGCACCGGGACAGGGGACGGTGAGCAGTACTTC.

CDR3 in DNA: TGTGCCAGTAGGTACCGAGCAGGGTATGAGCAGTTCTTC. Translated, it gives CASRYRAGYEQFF. This chain joins TRBV19 and TRBJ2-1; tentatively, D is TRBD1 (5 bases). The V gene's germline CDR1 is LNHDA and CDR2 SQIVND (reference sequence). The V gene lost 6 bases and the J gene lost 8 bases, with 14 bases spanning the gap. The CDR3 runs 13 residues.

This clonotype was counted many times. The CDR3 sequence is CASSLASGGMYEQYF. DNA for the CDR3: TGTGCCAGCAGCTTAGCTAGCGGGGGCATGTACGAGCAGTACTTC. V usage is TRBV7-6 and J usage is TRBJ2-7, with TRBD2 identical over 9 bases. Per germline, CDR1 SGHVS and CDR2 FNYEAQ. The CDR3 is 15 residues long. With 0 bases clipped from V and 4 bases from J, the junction kept 4 bases outside the gene matches.

The chain recombines TRBV7-9 with TRBJ2-7; D could derive from TRBD1 or TRBD2 (5 bases each). CDR3 size: 15 residues. V was clipped by 5 bases and J by 2 bases, with 16 bases between them. Germline V gene data show CDR1 as SEHNR and CDR2 as FQNEAQ (reference sequence). CDR3 amino acids: CASSPGARDPYEQYF. The CDR3 DNA is TGTGCCAGCAGCCCCGGGGCCAGGGACCCCTACGAGCAGTACTTC.

V usage is TRBV12-3 or TRBV12-4 and J usage is TRBJ2-7, with TRBD2 as a possible D gene (6 bases). V lost 3 bases to trimming and J lost 2 bases, with 11 bases between them. The CDR3 is 14 amino acids. This CDR3 reads CASSFGTVAYEQYF. The CDR3 DNA sequence: TGTGCCAGCAGTTTCGGGACTGTGGCCTACGAGCAGTACTTC.